Listed below are T cell receptor beta chains from one sample, sequenced in a study of blood T cells in healthy people across ages. Via MiXCR, TCRdb re-called the 5' RACE reads, giving one row per CDR3 protein. Among around 1.5 million distinct CDR3 sequences listed, roughly 40% were seen once. Input material: blood. These TCRs come from a woman aged 18-29 years in good health. CDR3s include the opening cysteine and the closing phenylalanine or tryptophan. The order of the fields is V gene, J gene, clone size, D gene, CDR3 DNA, CDR3 protein. D genes are given only for firm matches. Not every row has a clone size; where given, it reads once, few, many or a size class.

v_call: TRBV20-1
j_call: TRBJ1-5
clone_size: few
d_call: .
cdr3_nt: TGCAGTGCTACCTTACAGGCCCCGGGCAATCAGCCCCAGCATTTT
cdr3_aa: CSATLQAPGNQPQHF

v_call: TRBV10-3
j_call: TRBJ1-6
clone_size: once
d_call: .
cdr3_nt: TGTGCCATCAGTGCGTTCCAGGGTGATTCACCCCTCCACTTT
cdr3_aa: CAISAFQGDSPLHF

v_call: TRBV5-1
j_call: TRBJ2-3
clone_size: few
d_call: TRBD2
cdr3_nt: TGCGCCAGCAGCTTGGCGGAGGGTAGCGGGACGGCAGATACGCAGTATTTT
cdr3_aa: CASSLAEGSGTADTQYF

v_call: TRBV12-3/TRBV12-4
j_call: TRBJ1-6
clone_size: few
d_call: .
cdr3_nt: TGTGCCAGCAGTTTAGGCACGTCACCCCTCCACTTT
cdr3_aa: CASSLGTSPLHF

v_call: TRBV6-6
j_call: TRBJ1-2
clone_size: few
d_call: .
cdr3_nt: TGTGCCAGCAGTTATACCCAGGCGGGGAACTATGGCTACACCTTC
cdr3_aa: CASSYTQAGNYGYTF

v_call: TRBV20-1
j_call: TRBJ1-1
clone_size: .
d_call: TRBD1
cdr3_nt: TGCAGTGCTAGGGGGACAGGGGTACAGGCTATGAACACTGAAGCTTTCTTT
cdr3_aa: CSARGTGVQAMNTEAFF

v_call: TRBV5-1
j_call: TRBJ1-2
clone_size: .
d_call: .
cdr3_nt: TGCGCCAGCAGCTTGCTACCGCAGGCAATAGCTAACTATGGCTACACCTTC
cdr3_aa: CASSLLPQAIANYGYTF

v_call: TRBV6-5
j_call: TRBJ1-1
clone_size: .
d_call: .
cdr3_nt: TGTGCCAGCAGTTACGGTCCAGGACTGAACACTGAAGCTTTCTTT
cdr3_aa: CASSYGPGLNTEAFF

v_call: TRBV5-1
j_call: TRBJ2-3
clone_size: .
d_call: .
cdr3_nt: TGCGCCAGCAGCTGGGTAAGGGACGGCGGTACGCAGTATTTT
cdr3_aa: CASSWVRDGGTQYF

v_call: TRBV11-2
j_call: TRBJ2-2
clone_size: few
d_call: .
cdr3_nt: TGTGCCAGCAGCTTATGGGCTCGATCAAACACCGGGGAGCTGTTTTTT
cdr3_aa: CASSLWARSNTGELFF

v_call: TRBV29-1
j_call: TRBJ1-2
clone_size: .
d_call: .
cdr3_nt: TGCAGCGTTGCCAGGCAGGGCGGTGGCTACACCTTC
cdr3_aa: CSVARQGGGYTF

v_call: TRBV20-1
j_call: TRBJ2-5
clone_size: .
d_call: .
cdr3_nt: TGCAGTGCTCGGCGGACTCAAGAGACCCAGTACTTC
cdr3_aa: CSARRTQETQYF

v_call: TRBV20-1
j_call: TRBJ2-3
clone_size: .
d_call: TRBD2
cdr3_nt: TGCAGTGCTTTCGCGGGAGGTACGCAGTATTTT
cdr3_aa: CSAFAGGTQYF

v_call: TRBV7-9
j_call: TRBJ2-5
clone_size: .
d_call: TRBD2
cdr3_nt: TGTGCCAGCACCCCGACTAGCGGGGCCAGAGAGACCCAGTACTTC
cdr3_aa: CASTPTSGARETQYF

v_call: TRBV10-3
j_call: TRBJ2-3
clone_size: many
d_call: TRBD1
cdr3_nt: TGTGCCATCAGTGAGTCCGGGACAGCTACAGATACGCAGTATTTT
cdr3_aa: CAISESGTATDTQYF

v_call: TRBV6-1
j_call: TRBJ1-2
clone_size: .
d_call: TRBD1
cdr3_nt: TGTGCCAGCAGTGAGCCGGGACAGGGGGGCGGAGGTAATGGCTACACCTTC
cdr3_aa: CASSEPGQGGGGNGYTF

v_call: TRBV6-5
j_call: TRBJ1-4
clone_size: .
d_call: .
cdr3_nt: TGTGCCAGCAGTAACGGCCGGATTGCAACTAATGAAAAACTGTTTTTT
cdr3_aa: CASSNGRIATNEKLFF

v_call: TRBV6-2/TRBV6-3
j_call: TRBJ2-7
clone_size: few
d_call: TRBD1
cdr3_nt: TGTGCCAGCAGTTACTCGAGAAAGAACACCGGGACAGCCTACGGGCAGTACTTC
cdr3_aa: CASSYSRKNTGTAYGQYF

v_call: TRBV3-1
j_call: TRBJ2-1
clone_size: .
d_call: TRBD2
cdr3_nt: TGTGCCAGCAGCCAAGATGGAAGCGGGGGGGACGAGTTCTTC
cdr3_aa: CASSQDGSGGDEFF

v_call: TRBV18
j_call: TRBJ2-7
clone_size: .
d_call: .
cdr3_nt: TGTGCCAGCTCACCAGGTCAATCGTCCCCAGGTAGCTCCTACGAGCAGTACTTC
cdr3_aa: CASSPGQSSPGSSYEQYF

v_call: TRBV7-2
j_call: TRBJ1-1
clone_size: .
d_call: TRBD1
cdr3_nt: TGTGCCAGCAGCTCGCGGACAGGGGGTCACACTGAAGCTTTCTTT
cdr3_aa: CASSSRTGGHTEAFF

v_call: TRBV6-6
j_call: TRBJ1-5
clone_size: few
d_call: .
cdr3_nt: TGTGCCAGCAGTCCACGGACGCAGAACAATCAGCCCCAGCATTTT
cdr3_aa: CASSPRTQNNQPQHF

v_call: TRBV27
j_call: TRBJ2-7
clone_size: .
d_call: .
cdr3_nt: TGTGCCAGCGGGCTTCCCGAGCAGTACTTC
cdr3_aa: CASGLPEQYF

v_call: TRBV18
j_call: TRBJ2-3
clone_size: .
d_call: .
cdr3_nt: TGTGCCAGCTCACCACCAGGGGGAGGTACAGATACGCAGTATTTT
cdr3_aa: CASSPPGGGTDTQYF

v_call: TRBV6-5
j_call: TRBJ1-6
clone_size: .
d_call: .
cdr3_nt: TGTGCCAGCAGTCTTCGGTTCTCACCCCTCCACTTT
cdr3_aa: CASSLRFSPLHF

v_call: TRBV7-9
j_call: TRBJ2-1
clone_size: few
d_call: .
cdr3_nt: TGTGCCAGCAGCTCAAGGGGTGGACTTTCCTACAATGAGCAGTTCTTC
cdr3_aa: CASSSRGGLSYNEQFF

v_call: TRBV7-2
j_call: TRBJ1-1
clone_size: few
d_call: .
cdr3_nt: TGTGCCAGCAGTCTAATGGAGGGGACCACTGAAGCTTTCTTT
cdr3_aa: CASSLMEGTTEAFF

v_call: TRBV5-1
j_call: TRBJ1-2
clone_size: .
d_call: TRBD1
cdr3_nt: TGCACCAGCAGCTTGGCACTACAGGGGGTTACTAACTATGGCTACACCTTC
cdr3_aa: CTSSLALQGVTNYGYTF

v_call: TRBV25-1
j_call: TRBJ1-1
clone_size: .
d_call: .
cdr3_nt: TGTGCCAGCAGTGATCCGGTCGACGCGAACACTGAAGCTTTCTTT
cdr3_aa: CASSDPVDANTEAFF

v_call: TRBV27
j_call: TRBJ2-3
clone_size: few
d_call: .
cdr3_nt: TGTGCCAGCAGTCCGTGGGGCGAAGGGATTGTTGGAGATACGCAGTATTTT
cdr3_aa: CASSPWGEGIVGDTQYF

v_call: TRBV5-1
j_call: TRBJ2-5
clone_size: .
d_call: .
cdr3_nt: TGCGCCAGCAGCTTGGAGCCGGCTTACGGGGAGACCCAGTACTTC
cdr3_aa: CASSLEPAYGETQYF

v_call: TRBV20-1
j_call: TRBJ2-5
clone_size: .
d_call: TRBD2
cdr3_nt: TGCAGTGCAACTGCCGGGACTAGTGGCGAGACCCAGTACTTC
cdr3_aa: CSATAGTSGETQYF

v_call: TRBV12-3/TRBV12-4
j_call: TRBJ2-5
clone_size: few
d_call: .
cdr3_nt: TGTGCCAGCACCACAGGGATGTCCGAGACCCAGTACTTC
cdr3_aa: CASTTGMSETQYF

v_call: TRBV5-1
j_call: TRBJ2-5
clone_size: once
d_call: .
cdr3_nt: TGCGCCAGCAGCTCGGCGAGACACCAAGAGACCCAGTACTTC
cdr3_aa: CASSSARHQETQYF

v_call: TRBV3-1
j_call: TRBJ2-3
clone_size: .
d_call: .
cdr3_nt: TGTGCCAGCAGCCAAGTGGGAGCGAGACTCACAGATACGCAGTATTTT
cdr3_aa: CASSQVGARLTDTQYF

v_call: TRBV27
j_call: TRBJ1-2
clone_size: .
d_call: .
cdr3_nt: TGTGCCAGCAGTTTATCAAGGTCGTCCCATGGCTACACCTTC
cdr3_aa: CASSLSRSSHGYTF

v_call: TRBV10-3
j_call: TRBJ2-7
clone_size: .
d_call: .
cdr3_nt: TGTGCCATCAGTGAAGGGCAGGCCGAGCAGTACTTC
cdr3_aa: CAISEGQAEQYF

v_call: TRBV6-1
j_call: TRBJ1-2
clone_size: few
d_call: TRBD1
cdr3_nt: TGTGCCAGCAGTGAAGTTGGGACAGGGTATGGCTACACCTTC
cdr3_aa: CASSEVGTGYGYTF

v_call: TRBV2
j_call: TRBJ2-5
clone_size: few
d_call: .
cdr3_nt: TGTGCCAGCAGCGCGGGTGGCGGAAACCAAGAGACCCAGTACTTC
cdr3_aa: CASSAGGGNQETQYF

v_call: TRBV7-3
j_call: TRBJ2-2
clone_size: once
d_call: .
cdr3_nt: TGTGCCAGCACGGCTAGCAGGTCCGTCGGGACCGGGGAGCTGTTTTTT
cdr3_aa: CASTASRSVGTGELFF

v_call: TRBV5-1
j_call: TRBJ1-1
clone_size: .
d_call: .
cdr3_nt: TGCGCCAGCAGCGGGGGGGGATTTAGGCCCGTGAACACTGAAGCTTTCTTT
cdr3_aa: CASSGGGFRPVNTEAFF

v_call: TRBV4-1
j_call: TRBJ2-7
clone_size: .
d_call: TRBD2
cdr3_nt: TGCGCCAGCAGCCAAGGGACTAGCGGGAGTTTTTACGAGCAGTACTTC
cdr3_aa: CASSQGTSGSFYEQYF

v_call: TRBV7-2
j_call: TRBJ2-1
clone_size: .
d_call: .
cdr3_nt: TGTGCCAGCAGTCAAGACCCTGGTGGGCGGGAAATACGTGAGCAGTTCTTC
cdr3_aa: CASSQDPGGREIREQFF

v_call: TRBV29-1
j_call: TRBJ2-2
clone_size: .
d_call: .
cdr3_nt: TGCAGCGTTGGTCAGGCCGGCGGGGAGCTGTTTTTT
cdr3_aa: CSVGQAGGELFF

v_call: TRBV18
j_call: TRBJ2-1
clone_size: .
d_call: .
cdr3_nt: TGTGCCAGCTCACCTGGACCTAGGAATGAGCAGTTCTTC
cdr3_aa: CASSPGPRNEQFF

v_call: TRBV10-3
j_call: TRBJ2-1
clone_size: .
d_call: .
cdr3_nt: TGTGCCATCAGTGAGAAATTGGGGGGTTCGCGACTAGAATTAAATGAGCAGTTCTTC
cdr3_aa: CAISEKLGGSRLELNEQFF

v_call: TRBV20-1
j_call: TRBJ1-4
clone_size: .
d_call: .
cdr3_nt: TGCAGTGCTAGAGATGAAGGGGAAAATGGTGAAAAACTGTTTTTT
cdr3_aa: CSARDEGENGEKLFF

v_call: TRBV28
j_call: TRBJ2-5
clone_size: .
d_call: TRBD2
cdr3_nt: TGTGCCAGTCGCGGGGGGGCCTCTGAGACCCAGTACTTC
cdr3_aa: CASRGGASETQYF

v_call: TRBV30
j_call: TRBJ1-2
clone_size: .
d_call: TRBD1
cdr3_nt: TGTGCCTGGAGGCCGGGACAGGGCAGTGGCTACACCTTC
cdr3_aa: CAWRPGQGSGYTF

v_call: TRBV7-2
j_call: TRBJ2-1
clone_size: few
d_call: TRBD2
cdr3_nt: TGTGCCAGCAGCTTGCAAGCGGGAACCTCCTACAATGAGCAGTTCTTC
cdr3_aa: CASSLQAGTSYNEQFF

v_call: TRBV6-1
j_call: TRBJ2-7
clone_size: .
d_call: TRBD1
cdr3_nt: TGTGCTAGTTGGTCGGGACAGGCAGACGAGCAGTACTTC
cdr3_aa: CASWSGQADEQYF

v_call: TRBV20-1
j_call: TRBJ1-6
clone_size: few
d_call: .
cdr3_nt: TGCAGTGGACAGGAACTAAATTCACCCCTCCACTTT
cdr3_aa: CSGQELNSPLHF

v_call: TRBV28
j_call: TRBJ1-1
clone_size: .
d_call: TRBD1
cdr3_nt: TGTGCCAGCGGAACGACAGGGGGCAGCACTGAAGCTTTCTTT
cdr3_aa: CASGTTGGSTEAFF

v_call: TRBV6-6
j_call: TRBJ2-7
clone_size: .
d_call: TRBD1
cdr3_nt: TGTGCCAGCAGAATACCCCCGGGACAGAGCTACGAGCAGTACTTC
cdr3_aa: CASRIPPGQSYEQYF

v_call: TRBV5-5
j_call: TRBJ1-1
clone_size: .
d_call: TRBD1
cdr3_nt: TGTGCCAGCAACGACAAAGGGGGCCGCTATCTGGCACTGAACACTGAAGCTTTCTTT
cdr3_aa: CASNDKGGRYLALNTEAFF

v_call: TRBV4-2
j_call: TRBJ1-2
clone_size: many
d_call: TRBD1
cdr3_nt: TGTGCCAGCAGCCAAGGCCCGACAGGGAACTATGGCTACACCTTC
cdr3_aa: CASSQGPTGNYGYTF

v_call: TRBV12-5
j_call: TRBJ2-5
clone_size: few
d_call: TRBD2
cdr3_nt: TGTGCTAGTGGTCCTGGACTAGGGCAAGAGACCCAGTACTTC
cdr3_aa: CASGPGLGQETQYF

v_call: TRBV3-1
j_call: TRBJ2-7
clone_size: .
d_call: TRBD2
cdr3_nt: TGTGCCAGCAGCCCGCCCGGGGACTACAATGAGCAGTACTTC
cdr3_aa: CASSPPGDYNEQYF

v_call: TRBV12-3/TRBV12-4
j_call: TRBJ2-3
clone_size: .
d_call: .
cdr3_nt: TGTGCCAGCAGTTTTGTAATTGGGGGCAGAGCACAGTATTTT
cdr3_aa: CASSFVIGGRAQYF